This T cell receptor (beta chain) originates from a study of blood T cell repertoires in COVID-19. Whole-study context: Both acute and convalescent COVID-19 samples were obtained from the United States, Italy and Spain. Sample material is recorded as cDNA or gDNA derived from T cells, B-cell-depleted T cells, or PBMCs.

Under the authors' procedure: For nucleated cells, counts were estimated from reference gene primer amplification. Sequencing was performed with immunoSEQ multiplex PCR; in TCRdb, only in-frame clones are kept and a portion is missing. V and J calls and clone size are as listed in that table; D and trimming were resolved from the DNA. In the table there are over 200,000 clones, roughly 85% of which are singletons. The CDR3 contains 14 residues. Germline CDR1 reads MNHNY; CDR2 reads SVGAGI (reference sequence). Losses at the gene ends were 4 bases for V and 7 bases for J; bases not matched to a gene: 6.

This chain connects TRBV6-6 to TRBJ1-2; 10 bases map to TRBD1. The source is a man younger than 45 who had recovered from COVID-19. The material sequenced was peripheral blood. CDR3 sequence: CASSLGTGESGYTF. CDR3 coding DNA: TGTGCCAGCAGTTTAGGGACAGGGGAAAGTGGCTACACCTTC.